These 6 T cell receptor beta chains originate from one sample sequenced in a study of post-analysis software for immune sequencing data. Antigens of these TCRs are unknown. Unique molecular identifiers were built into the TCR beta cDNA libraries. In TCRdb, the PCR reads were re-called with MiXCR into one record per CDR3 protein. Of some 260,000 distinct CDR3 sequences detected, 35% to 40% appear once; the ten largest clones hold less than 6%. General study points: TRBV5-6, TRBV5-1 and TRBV20-1 belonged to a set of roughly 5 TRBV segments that were more frequent in patients than controls.

Sequenced sample: blood. The receptors come from a girl aged 5 to 17 with multiple sclerosis.

This clonotype was counted ten times or more. Relative to the germline gene, one junction end is altered; a read error may explain this. As DNA, the CDR3 is TGTACCAGCAGCTTGGGACTAGCCCCCAATGAGCAGTTCTTC. It yields the protein CTSSLGLAPNEQFF. V and J are TRBV11-2 and TRBJ2-1; TRBD2 aligns across 9 bases. This CDR3 is 14 amino acids long. The germline V gene has CDR1 SGHAT and CDR2 FQNNGV.

The chain links TRBV2 to TRBJ2-2; 12 bases are a match to TRBD2. The V and J ends lost 4 bases and 6 bases, in that order; junction bases with no gene match: 15. CDR3 length: 19 residues. Germline V lookup: CDR1 SNHLY, CDR2 FYNNEI. Here the CDR3 DNA reads TGTGCCAGCAGTGCGCGGACTAGCGGGAAGTCCCGATGGGCCGGGGAGCTGTTTTTT. Amino acid sequence: CASSARTSGKSRWAGELFF.

The CDR3 DNA reads as TGTGCCAGCAGCTTTCCGGGCACCGGGGAGCTGTTTTTT. It codes for CASSFPGTGELFF. The chain carries TRBV11-3 and TRBJ2-2; D not certain. V was pared by 3 bases and J by 4 bases, with 6 bases between. The length of the CDR3 is 13 residues. The germline V gene encodes CDR1 SGHNT and CDR2 YENEEA. Full variable domain (missing parts from reference TRBV11-3 and TRBJ2-2): EAGVVQSPRYKIIEKKQPVAFWCNPISGHNTLYWYLQNLGQGPELLIRYENEEAVDDSQLPKDRFSAERLKGVDSTLKIQPAELGDSAVYLCASSFPGTGELFFGEGSRLTVL.

This clonotype came up many times. The rearrangement links TRBV25-1 to TRBJ1-2; D gene uncertain. Germline CDR1 is MGHDK and CDR2 is SYGVNS. The V end was cut by 5 bases, the J end by 2 bases, with 6 bases between. This CDR3 region has 12 residues. CDR3 DNA sequence: TGTGCCAGCAGTCGGCAGAACTATGGCTACACCTTC. This translates into CASSRQNYGYTF.

This clonotype occurred many times. In DNA, the CDR3 is TGTGCCACCAGTGATGAAGCCCGAACAGGGAACAATGAGCAGTTCTTC. Protein: CATSDEARTGNNEQFF. The chain combines TRBV24-1 with TRBJ2-1, with TRBD1 as a possible D gene (6 bases). V lost 3 bases and J 5 bases, leaving 16 bases between the germline ends. This CDR3 is 16 amino acids long. The germline V gene has CDR1 KGHDR and CDR2 SFDVKD.

The rearrangement links TRBV29-1 to TRBJ1-6; 10 nucleotides align to TRBD1. The germline CDR1 and CDR2 sequences are SQVTM and ANQGSEA. V lost 6 bases, J lost 2 bases, and 7 bases stayed unmatched. CDR3 length: 16 amino acids. CDR3 sequence (DNA): TGCAGCGTCCGTGGACAGGGGGAAACCTATAATTCACCCCTCCACTTT. Protein product: CSVRGQGETYNSPLHF.